This T cell receptor (beta chain) was recorded in a study of CD8+ T cells in alopecia areata. The sample holds a few counts of this clone. Specified treatment: oral pan-JAK inhibitor, 5-10 mg twice daily. Between the trimmed V and J ends, which lost 0 bases and 0 bases, there was a span of 15 bases. CDR3 length: 19 residues. TCR sequencing used cDNA made by reverse transcription of extracted RNA. Sequenced by immunoSEQ multiplex PCR; TCRdb stores in-frame clones only, minus some. This table holds around 290,000 clones, about 62% found once. The V gene is TRBV23-1, the J gene TRBJ1-6; unclear D gene. TRBV23-1 is assigned to the ORF class and has an uncertain function. This TCR derives from a human donor with alopecia areata. The sample consisted of CD4+ T cells sorted from blood, taken at week 24, from a patient treated with tofacitinib. CDR3 bases: TGCGCCAGCAGTCAATCTTTGCGGGTCATAAGCTCCTATAATTCACCCCTCCACTTT. As protein: CASSQSLRVISSYNSPLHF.